One sample yielded the 20 T cell receptor beta chains listed below, sequenced in a study of cytomegalovirus exposure and HLA in healthy donors. PCR was performed using 60 Vbeta and 13 Jbeta primers. The table came from immunoSEQ multiplex PCR; TCRdb's copy has only in-frame clones and leaves some out. The sample is made up of some 200,000 clones, and the top ten hold approximately 0.72% of it. The sample taken for sequencing was PBMCs. The receptors were sampled from a woman aged 18-29 years in good health and CMV-seropositive.

DNA of the CDR3: TGTGCTAGTGGTTTTAGGACAGCCCTCGAATCCTATAATTCACCCCTCCACTTT. Protein product: CASGFRTALESYNSPLHF. The genes are TRBV12-5 and TRBJ1-6; the D gene is possibly TRBD1 (6 bases). CDR1 LGHNT and CDR2 FRNRAP come from the germline V gene. Trimming cost V 3 bases and J 1 base, with 16 bases left between them. The CDR3 contains 18 residues.

The chain recombines TRBV28 with TRBJ1-1, with TRBD1 identical over 9 bases. This CDR3 is built from 14 residues. CDR1 and CDR2 from the germline V gene are MDHEN and SYDVKM. Germline trimming cut 6 bases from V and 6 bases from J; bases unmatched to any gene: 8. The CDR3 is CASRPGTGPAEAFF. The CDR3 DNA is TGTGCCAGCAGACCCGGGACAGGGCCTGCTGAAGCTTTCTTT.

The CDR3 region is CASKASSGYNEQFF. The CDR3 DNA follows: TGTGCCAGCAAGGCGTCTAGCGGCTACAATGAGCAGTTCTTC. J is TRBJ2-1 and V is TRBV2, with 7 bases fitting TRBD2. J was trimmed by 3 bases and V by 7 bases; bases with no gene match: 6. CDR3 size: 14 residues. Per the germline V gene, CDR1 is SNHLY and CDR2 is FYNNEI.

In nucleotides, the CDR3 is TGTGCCAGCAGAGAGGAAGGGGGAAAAAACATTCAGTACTTC. Its protein is CASREEGGKNIQYF. This chain links TRBV6-1 with TRBJ2-4; D perhaps matches TRBD1 (6 bases). The CDR3 extends over 14 amino acids. Germline assignment: CDR1 MNHNS and CDR2 SASEGT. Trimming removed 6 bases at V and 4 bases at J, with 13 bases between.

The gene calls are TRBV6-1 and TRBJ1-2; 10 nucleotides match TRBD1. The junction had 1 base not matched to a gene; V was cut back by 0 bases and J by 3 bases. The CDR3 is 15 residues long. The germline CDR1 and CDR2 sequences are MNHNS and SASEGT. CDR3 bases: TGTGCCAGCAGTGAAGCGGGGACAGGGGACTATGGCTACACCTTC. Protein: CASSEAGTGDYGYTF.

The CDR3 protein is CASSPRAGEGGEQYF. CDR3 in DNA: TGTGCCAGCAGCCCCCGCGCAGGGGAAGGGGGCGAGCAGTACTTC. This chain links TRBV9 with TRBJ2-7; D possibly corresponds to TRBD1 (6 bases). CDR3 size: 15 residues. Germline V lookup: CDR1 SGDLS, CDR2 YYNGEE. Trimming cost V 4 bases and J 6 bases, with 20 bases left between them.

Written as DNA, the CDR3 is TGTGCCAGCTTGGAGACAGTTTCTAATGAAGCTTTCTTT. It codes for CASLETVSNEAFF. The chain is built from TRBV7-2 and TRBJ1-1, with D possibly being TRBD1 (5 bases). Germline CDR1 is SGHTA and CDR2 is FQGNSA. This CDR3 has 13 residues. V was trimmed by 8 bases and J by 7 bases, leaving 17 bases between them.

CDR3: CASSPTGTSGGETQYF. The CDR3 nucleotides are TGTGCCAGCAGCCCCACCGGGACTAGCGGCGGGGAGACCCAGTACTTC. This chain uses TRBV2 with TRBJ2-5; the match to TRBD2 covers 11 bases. This CDR3 contains 16 residues. V was clipped by 6 bases and J by 5 bases; unmatched bases: 11. CDR1 is SNHLY and CDR2 is FYNNEI in the germline V gene.

This chain uses TRBV5-1 with TRBJ2-3; D may be TRBD2 (5 bases). Germline values: CDR1 SGHRS, CDR2 YFSETQ. The CDR3 consists of 15 residues. V dropped 6 bases and J dropped 2 bases, with 16 bases sitting between them. CDR3 DNA: TGCGCCAGCATCTTACTACCGGGGTACACAGATACGCAGTATTTT. Translated, it gives CASILLPGYTDTQYF.

The V and J genes are TRBV5-1 and TRBJ2-7, with 8 bases fitting TRBD1. There are 13 residues in the CDR3. Trimming cost V 0 bases and J 7 bases; bases outside gene matches: 3. CDR1 is SGHRS and CDR2 is YFSETQ in the germline V gene. CDR3 loop: CASSLVGTGEQYF. For the CDR3, the DNA is TGCGCCAGCAGCTTGGTAGGGACAGGTGAGCAGTACTTC.

The V call is TRBV7-2, the J call TRBJ1-2, with D maybe TRBD1 (6 bases). Trimming removed 2 bases from V and 4 bases from J, with 23 bases in between. The length of the CDR3 is 18 residues. Germline V gene data show CDR1 as SGHTA and CDR2 as FQGNSA. CDR3 protein: CASSLRAQGGGRFYGYTF. The CDR3 nucleotides read TGTGCCAGCAGCTTAAGGGCACAAGGGGGGGGAAGGTTCTATGGCTACACCTTC.

J is TRBJ1-2 and V is TRBV30; a weak D match, TRBD1 (6 bases). Germline values: CDR1 GTSNPN, CDR2 SVGIG (reference sequence). The CDR3 extends over 16 amino acids. Trimming shortened V by 0 bases and J by 10 bases, and 24 bases separated the two germline ends. This chain's CDR3 is CAWSVPFWTAGETYTF. Written as DNA, the CDR3 is TGTGCCTGGAGTGTACCCTTCTGGACAGCCGGAGAGACCTACACCTTC.

J is TRBJ2-3 and V is TRBV30, with a tentative D call TRBD2 (7 bases). The CDR3 is 16 amino acids. Germline V CDR1 and CDR2: GTSNPN, SVGIG (reference sequence). The germline V and J ends were trimmed by 3 bases and 2 bases, with 18 bases remaining between them. CDR3: CAWSAWRGGFTDTQYF. The CDR3 DNA reads as TGTGCCTGGAGCGCGTGGAGGGGGGGCTTCACAGATACGCAGTATTTT.

This rearrangement joins TRBV6-5 to TRBJ2-7, with TRBD1 matching 7 bases. The length of the CDR3 is 14 residues. The germline CDR1 and CDR2 sequences are MNHEY and SVGAGI. Trimming removed 5 bases from V and 2 bases from J; junction bases left unmatched: 6. The CDR3 sequence: CASSTWDRAYEQYF. The DNA for the CDR3 is TGTGCCAGCAGTACCTGGGACAGAGCCTACGAGCAGTACTTC.

The chain is built from TRBV2 and TRBJ1-1; D ambiguous. V gave up 0 bases and J gave up 1 base, with 12 bases separating them. This CDR3 contains 16 residues. Germline CDR1 reads SNHLY; CDR2 reads FYNNEI. The CDR3 sequence is CASSEALGGPNTEAFF. Written as DNA, the CDR3 is TGTGCCAGCAGTGAAGCCCTGGGAGGACCGAACACTGAAGCTTTCTTT.

V usage is TRBV5-6 and J usage is TRBJ1-2, with D perhaps matching TRBD1 (6 bases). The CDR3 has 15 amino acids. Trimming shortened V by 4 bases and J by 6 bases, and 19 bases separated the two germline ends. In germline, CDR1 is SGHDT, CDR2 YYEEEE. As DNA, the CDR3 is TGTGCCAGCAGCGGCTTGGGGGGGCAAGGGGATGGCTACACCTTC. This encodes CASSGLGGQGDGYTF. The full variable domain, with the rest looked up from reference TRBV5-6 and TRBJ1-2, is DAGVTQSPTHLIKTRGQQVTLRCSPKSGHDTVSWYQQALGQGPQFIFQYYEEEERQRGNFPDRFSGHQFPNYSSELNVNALLLGDSALYLCASSGLGGQGDGYTFGSGTRLTVV.

The chain couples TRBV6-5 to TRBJ2-7, with 8 bases lining up with TRBD2. Germline V gene sequence: CDR1 MNHEY, CDR2 SVGAGI. CDR3 length: 15 residues. V was clipped by 7 bases and J by 0 bases; unmatched bases: 8. The CDR3 loop reads CASKIAGKTSYEQYF. CDR3 nucleotide sequence: TGTGCCAGCAAAATAGCGGGGAAGACCTCCTACGAGCAGTACTTC.

The chain employs TRBV23-1 and TRBJ1-1; perhaps TRBD1 as D (6 bases). TRBV23-1 belongs to the ORF category, with a function that is uncertain. V shed 5 bases and J shed 1 base, with 11 bases lying between them. This CDR3 has 14 amino acids. CDR3 in amino acids: CASSSQGENTEAFF. The CDR3 nucleotides read TGCGCCAGCAGTTCACAGGGAGAGAACACTGAAGCTTTCTTT.

The chain combines TRBV6-5 with TRBJ1-3, with D uncertain. This CDR3 comprises 13 residues. Trimming pared 6 bases from V and 4 bases from J, leaving 10 bases between. Per the germline V gene, CDR1 is MNHEY and CDR2 is SVGAGI. As DNA, the CDR3 is TGTGCCAGCAGAGAGGGATCAGGAAACACCATATATTTT. This encodes CASREGSGNTIYF.

V is TRBV27 and J is TRBJ1-5; TRBD1 aligns across 7 bases. CDR3 length: 12 residues. Germline CDR1 reads MNHEY; CDR2 reads SMNVEV (reference sequence). The junction had 7 bases not matched to a gene; V was cut back by 10 bases and J by 7 bases. The CDR3 DNA is TGTGCCACCCAGGGGGTAGGCCAGCCCCAGCATTTT. Its protein is CATQGVGQPQHF.